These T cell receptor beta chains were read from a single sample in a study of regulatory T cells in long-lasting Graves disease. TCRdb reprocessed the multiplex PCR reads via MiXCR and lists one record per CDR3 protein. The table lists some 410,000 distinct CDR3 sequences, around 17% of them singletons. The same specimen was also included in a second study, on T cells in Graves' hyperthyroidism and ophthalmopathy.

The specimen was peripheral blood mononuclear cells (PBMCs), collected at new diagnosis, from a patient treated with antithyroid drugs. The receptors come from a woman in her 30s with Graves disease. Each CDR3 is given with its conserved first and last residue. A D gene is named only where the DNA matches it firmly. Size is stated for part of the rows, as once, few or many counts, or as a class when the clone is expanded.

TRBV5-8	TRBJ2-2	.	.	CASSSGHRQPGELFF	TGTGCCAGCAGCTCGGGGCATCGGCAACCCGGGGAGCTGTTTTTT
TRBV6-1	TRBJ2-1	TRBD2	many	CASIQAGARRGGGYNEQFF	TGTGCCAGCATTCAAGCGGGGGCGCGGAGAGGCGGAGGGTACAATGAGCAGTTCTTC
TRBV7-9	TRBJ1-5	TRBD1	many	CASSSTGDNQPQHF	TGTGCCAGCAGCTCTACAGGGGACAATCAGCCCCAGCATTTT
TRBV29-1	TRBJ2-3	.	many	CSVSIPGDTQYF	TGCAGCGTCTCCATACCGGGAGATACGCAGTATTTT
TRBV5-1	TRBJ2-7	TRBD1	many	CASSFWQGAYEQYF	TGCGCCAGCAGCTTCTGGCAGGGGGCCTACGAGCAGTACTTC
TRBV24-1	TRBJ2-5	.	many	CATSDSAQETQYF	TGTGCCACCAGTGATTCGGCCCAAGAGACCCAGTACTTC
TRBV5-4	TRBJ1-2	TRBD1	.	CASSMGQGAMSGYGYTF	TGTGCCAGCAGCATGGGACAGGGGGCGATGAGCGGCTATGGCTACACCTTC
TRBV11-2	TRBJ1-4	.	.	CASSFSQGSNEKLFF	TGTGCCAGCAGCTTTTCCCAGGGGTCGAATGAAAAACTGTTTTTT
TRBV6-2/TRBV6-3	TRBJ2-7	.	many	CASSYNRARNEQYF	TGTGCCAGCAGTTATAACAGGGCCAGAAACGAGCAGTACTTC
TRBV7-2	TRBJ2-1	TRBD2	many	CASSLAGKQFF	TGTGCCAGCAGTTTAGCGGGAAAGCAGTTCTTC
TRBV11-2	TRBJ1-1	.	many	CASSLGGRREDTEAFF	TGTGCCAGCAGCTTAGGGGGACGGCGGGAGGACACTGAAGCTTTCTTT
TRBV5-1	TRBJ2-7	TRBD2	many	CASSQLTSGLGFYEQYF	TGCGCCAGCAGCCAGCTGACTAGCGGGTTAGGATTTTACGAGCAGTACTTC
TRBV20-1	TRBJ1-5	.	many	CSARVGRVGYSNQPQHF	TGCAGTGCTAGAGTCGGCAGGGTGGGGTATAGCAATCAGCCCCAGCATTTT
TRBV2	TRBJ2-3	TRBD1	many	CASSEGQGREVTDTQYF	TGTGCCAGCAGTGAAGGACAGGGGCGTGAGGTCACAGATACGCAGTATTTT
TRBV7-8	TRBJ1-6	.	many	CASSYGVGGVSYNSPLHF	TGTGCCAGCAGCTACGGGGTTGGAGGCGTCTCTTATAATTCACCCCTCCACTTT
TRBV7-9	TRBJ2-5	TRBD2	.	CASSLAVSAGGPWETQYF	TGTGCCAGCAGCTTAGCGGTCTCGGCGGGAGGGCCTTGGGAGACCCAGTACTTC
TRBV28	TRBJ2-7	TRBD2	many	CASSELAGGPYLYEQYF	TGTGCCAGCAGTGAGCTAGCGGGAGGGCCCTATCTCTACGAGCAGTACTTC
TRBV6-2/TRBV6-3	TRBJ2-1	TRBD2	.	CASSYGGRTYNEQFF	TGTGCCAGCAGTTACGGCGGGAGGACCTACAATGAGCAGTTCTTC
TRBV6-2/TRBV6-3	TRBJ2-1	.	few	CASRHTSEQFF	TGTGCCAGCAGGCACACGAGCGAGCAGTTCTTC
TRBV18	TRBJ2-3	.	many	CASSLDFTDTQYF	TGTGCCAGCTCACTGGATTTCACAGATACGCAGTATTTT